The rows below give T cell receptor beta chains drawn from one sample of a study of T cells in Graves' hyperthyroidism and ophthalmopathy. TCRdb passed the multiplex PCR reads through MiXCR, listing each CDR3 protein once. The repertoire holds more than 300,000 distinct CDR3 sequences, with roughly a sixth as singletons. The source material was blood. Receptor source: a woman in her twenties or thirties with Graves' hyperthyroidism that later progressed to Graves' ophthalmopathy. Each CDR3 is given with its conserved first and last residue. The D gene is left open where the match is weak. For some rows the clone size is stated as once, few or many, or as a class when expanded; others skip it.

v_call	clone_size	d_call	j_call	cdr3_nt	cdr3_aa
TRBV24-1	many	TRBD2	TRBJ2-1	TGTGCCACCAGTGATCCTGGACTAGCGGGAGCCTCCGGCGCCGGGCGCCATGAGCAGTTCTTC	CATSDPGLAGASGAGRHEQFF
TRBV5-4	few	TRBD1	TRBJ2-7	TGTGCCAGCAGCGGGACAGATTACGAGCAGTACTTC	CASSGTDYEQYF
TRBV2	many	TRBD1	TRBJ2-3	TGTGCCAGCAGTGAAACAGGGGGCGACGCAGATACGCAGTATTTT	CASSETGGDADTQYF
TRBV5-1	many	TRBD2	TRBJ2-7	TGCGCCAGCAGCCCAACCGGGACTAGTGACTACGAGCAGTACTTC	CASSPTGTSDYEQYF
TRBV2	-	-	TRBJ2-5	TGTGCCAGCATAGTAGGGCGGAAGCAAGAGACCCAGTACTTC	CASIVGRKQETQYF
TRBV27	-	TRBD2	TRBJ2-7	TGTGCCAGCAGTCCAAATAGCGGGGGCTCCTACGAGCAGTACTTC	CASSPNSGGSYEQYF
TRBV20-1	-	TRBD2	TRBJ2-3	TGCAGTGCTAGGTTACCGGGACTAGCGACAGATACGCAGTATTTT	CSARLPGLATDTQYF
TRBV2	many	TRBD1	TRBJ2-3	TGTGCCAGCCAGGACAGGGGGCGACTTCCAGATACGCAGTATTTT	CASQDRGRLPDTQYF
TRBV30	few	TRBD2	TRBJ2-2	TGTGCCTGGGATGGATCGACTAGCGCGAACACCGGGGAGCTGTTTTTT	CAWDGSTSANTGELFF
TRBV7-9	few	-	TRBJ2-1	TGTGCCAGCAGCTCGGGACTTGAAGAGTTCTTC	CASSSGLEEFF
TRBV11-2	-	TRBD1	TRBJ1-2	TGTGCCAGCAGCCAGGGGGTACAGACTTATGGCTACACCTTC	CASSQGVQTYGYTF
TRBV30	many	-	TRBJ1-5	TGTGCCTGGAGTGTAGGCAGCGCATACCAGCCCCAGCATTTT	CAWSVGSAYQPQHF
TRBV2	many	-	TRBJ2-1	TGTGCCAGCAGATTTAGACAGAGCTCCTACAATGAGCAGTTCTTC	CASRFRQSSYNEQFF
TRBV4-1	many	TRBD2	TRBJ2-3	TGCGCCAGCAGGCGGGGAGGGGACACAGATACGCAGTATTTT	CASRRGGDTDTQYF
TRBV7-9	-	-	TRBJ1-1	TGTGCCAGCAGCGAAGTGGGGCGAGGGAACACTGAAGCTTTCTTT	CASSEVGRGNTEAFF
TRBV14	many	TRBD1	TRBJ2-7	TGTGCCAGCAGCCTAGGGACAGGGGAGCTTACCTACGAGCAGTACTTC	CASSLGTGELTYEQYF
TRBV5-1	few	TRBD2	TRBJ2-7	TGCGCCAGCAGCTTGGGACCGGAACAGCGGGAAAATTACGAGCAGTACTTC	CASSLGPEQRENYEQYF
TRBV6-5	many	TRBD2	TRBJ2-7	TGTGCCAGCAGTTACGTAGGCGGGAGAACCTACGAGCAGTACTTC	CASSYVGGRTYEQYF
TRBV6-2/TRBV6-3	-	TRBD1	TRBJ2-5	TGTGCCAGCAGTTTATACGTAGGACAGGGTGGCGAGACCCAGTACTTC	CASSLYVGQGGETQYF
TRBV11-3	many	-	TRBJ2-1	TGTGCCAGCAGCTTAAGTACGGTCCCCTACAATGAGCAGTTCTTC	CASSLSTVPYNEQFF
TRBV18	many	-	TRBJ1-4	TGTGCCAGCTCACGACGGAATGAAAAACTGTTTTTT	CASSRRNEKLFF
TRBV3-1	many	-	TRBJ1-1	TGTGCCAGCAGCCAAGGATCCGGGATCGGGCTCACTGAAGCTTTCTTT	CASSQGSGIGLTEAFF
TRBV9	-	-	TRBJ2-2	TGTGCCAGCAGCGCCGATAGATACACCGGGGAGCTGTTTTTT	CASSADRYTGELFF
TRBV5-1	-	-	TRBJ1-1	TGCGCCAGCAGCTTGGAGTTAGGAAGGGGCACTGAAGCTTTCTTT	CASSLELGRGTEAFF
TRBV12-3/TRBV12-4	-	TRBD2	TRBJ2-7	TGCGCCAGCAGTGAGTTCGGGGGGGGCCTAAACTACGAGCAGTACTTC	CASSEFGGGLNYEQYF
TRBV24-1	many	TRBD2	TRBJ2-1	TGTGCCACCAGTGACCCAACTAGCGGGAGGTTCGATGAGCAGTTCTTC	CATSDPTSGRFDEQFF
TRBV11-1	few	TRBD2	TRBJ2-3	TGTGCCAGCAGCTTAACCCGGGGGGGCGCAGATACGCAGTATTTT	CASSLTRGGADTQYF
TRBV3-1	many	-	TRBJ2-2	TGTGCCAGCAGCCACGGAGCCACCGGGGAGCTGTTTTTT	CASSHGATGELFF